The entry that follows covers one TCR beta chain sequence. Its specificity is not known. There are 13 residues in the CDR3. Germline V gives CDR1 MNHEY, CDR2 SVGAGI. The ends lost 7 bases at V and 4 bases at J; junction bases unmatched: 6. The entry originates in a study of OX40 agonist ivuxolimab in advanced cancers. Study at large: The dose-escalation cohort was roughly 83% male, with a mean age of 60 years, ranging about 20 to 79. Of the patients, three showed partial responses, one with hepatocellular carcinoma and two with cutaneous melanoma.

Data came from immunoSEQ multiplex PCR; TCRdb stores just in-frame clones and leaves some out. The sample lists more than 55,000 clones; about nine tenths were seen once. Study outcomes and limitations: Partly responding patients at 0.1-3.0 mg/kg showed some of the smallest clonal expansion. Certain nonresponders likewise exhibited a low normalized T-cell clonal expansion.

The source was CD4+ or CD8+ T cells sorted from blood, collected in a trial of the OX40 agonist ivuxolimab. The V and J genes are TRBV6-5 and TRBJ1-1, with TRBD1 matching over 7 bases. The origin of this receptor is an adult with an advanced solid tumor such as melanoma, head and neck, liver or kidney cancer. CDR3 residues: CASNNRGGTEAFF. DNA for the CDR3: TGTGCCAGCAATAACAGGGGAGGCACTGAAGCTTTCTTT.